This T cell receptor (beta chain) was captured by sequencing in a study of T cell responses to AZD1222 COVID-19 vaccine. Broader study findings: Every sample of the repertoires postdated the peak T cell response.

Sequencing used immunoSEQ multiplex PCR; TCRdb keeps in-frame clones, though not all of them. The sample records around 89,000 clones, under 90% being singletons. CDR3 length equals 16 residues. With 0 bases removed from V and 0 bases from J, the gap between germline ends came to 6 bases. Germline V gene lookup returns CDR1 SNHLY and CDR2 FYNNEI. As regards this clone: Its matching antigen is unknown.

This clonotype originated in an adult in good health. The sample in question was peripheral blood, obtained on day 0 of AZD1222 vaccination. The rearrangement joins TRBV2 to TRBJ1-6, with D unresolved. The CDR3: CASSEAGSSYNSPLHF. DNA for the CDR3: TGTGCCAGCAGTGAAGCAGGGAGCTCCTATAATTCACCCCTCCACTTT.